This T cell receptor (beta chain) was captured by sequencing in a study of cytomegalovirus exposure and HLA in healthy donors. Whole-study context: Unique TCR beta sequences numbering about 100 million came from about 179 million T cells in an earlier analysis.

With regard to this clone: The antigen is unknown.

Study outcomes and limitations: Later analysis identified 16,951 TCR beta sequences associated with HLA alleles, using a false discovery rate threshold of 0.05. Only CMV serostatus was available as immune exposure information.

Vbeta (60) and Jbeta (13) primers were used in the PCR. Using immunoSEQ multiplex PCR, the repertoire was profiled, and TCRdb retains in-frame clones only, with some absent. The sample records 150,000 to 200,000 clones, 55% to 70% being singletons. The sequence was collected from a woman between 40 and 55 years old in good health and CMV-seropositive. The material sequenced was PBMCs.

CDR3 nucleotides: TGTGCCAGCACCACAGGGGTTCGTCAGCCCCAGCATTTT. This gives the protein CASTTGVRQPQHF. V usage is TRBV27 and J usage is TRBJ1-5, with 7 bases identical to TRBD1. The CDR3 is 13 residues long. Trimming cost V 7 bases and J 6 bases; bases outside gene matches: 6. Germline V gene lookup returns CDR1 MNHEY and CDR2 SMNVEV (reference sequence).